One sample yielded the 20 T cell receptor beta chains listed below, sequenced in a study of shared clonotypes between healthy human individuals. The data were produced by immunoSEQ multiplex PCR, yet TCRdb's version contains in-frame clones alone and is incomplete. The sample carries around 2,000,000 clones, about 95% recorded once. Naivety among CD8 cells was defined by CD45RO negativity and positive CCR7 selection, thereby excluding terminally differentiated effector memory CD45RA+ cells. The sequencing sample was made of naive CD8+ T cells sorted from blood. The receptors derive from a man between 18 and 29 years old in good health.

With regard to this clone: This CDR3 is also generated by other DNA sequences in the sample. V is TRBV4-3 and J is TRBJ2-7; tentatively, D is TRBD2 (6 bases). CDR1 LGHNA and CDR2 YSLEER come from the germline V gene. The CDR3 runs to 14 residues. V shed 1 base and J shed 2 bases, with 9 bases lying between them. The CDR3 spells CASSQGLETYEQYF. CDR3 DNA sequence: TGCGCCAGCAGCCAAGGACTAGAAACCTACGAGCAGTACTTC.

The chain links TRBV7-8 to TRBJ1-1; D unclear. Trimming shortened V by 2 bases and J by 2 bases, and 6 bases separated the two germline ends. CDR1 is SGHVS and CDR2 is FQNEAQ in the germline V gene. The CDR3 length is 13 residues. CDR3 sequence (DNA): TGTGCCAGCAGCTTATGGCCCAACACTGAAGCTTTCTTT. It codes for CASSLWPNTEAFF. The full variable domain, with the rest looked up from reference TRBV7-8 and TRBJ1-1, is GAGVSQSPRYKVAKRGQDVALRCDPISGHVSLFWYQQALGQGPEFLTYFQNEAQLDKSGLPSDRFFAERPEGSVSTLKIQRTQQEDSAVYLCASSLWPNTEAFFGQGTRLTVV.

The V and J genes are TRBV2 and TRBJ1-4, with no clear D. CDR3 length: 15 amino acids. Germline lookup yields CDR1 SNHLY and CDR2 FYNNEI. Trimming removed 4 bases at V and 4 bases at J, with 13 bases between. The CDR3 is CASSGPAGSNEKLFF. The CDR3 DNA is TGTGCCAGCAGTGGTCCCGCGGGCAGTAATGAAAAACTGTTTTTT.

This sequence joins TRBV6-5 and TRBJ1-2; 7 nucleotides match TRBD1. The V and J ends lost 5 bases and 6 bases, in that order; junction bases with no gene match: 6. CDR1 is MNHEY and CDR2 is SVGAGI in the germline V gene. This CDR3 comprises 13 residues. The CDR3 region has the DNA TGTGCCAGCAGTCGGACAGGAGGGGATGGCTACACCTTC. It encodes CASSRTGGDGYTF.

On this clone itself: Other DNA sequences in this sample translate to the same CDR3. The CDR3 DNA follows: TGTGCCAGCAGTTTAGTCGGAACTAATGAAAAACTGTTTTTT. Translated, it gives CASSLVGTNEKLFF. The rearrangement uses TRBV27 and TRBJ1-4, with unresolved D. The germline V and J ends were trimmed by 2 bases and 1 base, with 5 bases remaining between them. The CDR3 totals 14 residues. Germline V gene lookup returns CDR1 MNHEY and CDR2 SMNVEV (reference sequence).

The V call is TRBV2, the J call TRBJ1-1; weak D call: TRBD1 (6 bases). The CDR3 length is 16 residues. CDR1 SNHLY and CDR2 FYNNEI come from the germline V gene. Trimming removed 3 bases from V and 4 bases from J, with 18 bases in between. DNA for the CDR3: TGTGCCAGCAGTGATAGCCCGGGCCAGGGGTTCACTGAAGCTTTCTTT. Translation gives CASSDSPGQGFTEAFF.

The rearrangement links TRBV7-9 to TRBJ2-3; the D is unclear. CDR1 and CDR2 (germline): SEHNR, FQNEAQ (reference sequence). Trimming left V 6 bases short and J 3 bases short, with 10 bases between. The CDR3 contains 13 residues. CDR3 bases: TGTGCCAGCAGTCGGCTAGAAACAGATACGCAGTATTTT. Its protein is CASSRLETDTQYF.

The CDR3 nucleotides read TGTGCCAGCCGCACCGGGACGGCAATGAACACTGAAGCTTTCTTT. Protein: CASRTGTAMNTEAFF. The chain couples TRBV7-9 to TRBJ1-1, with a weak D call TRBD1 (5 bases). This CDR3 has 15 residues. Deletions cut 8 bases from V and 0 bases from J, with 16 bases between. From germline, CDR1 is SEHNR and CDR2 FQNEAQ (reference sequence).

The chain combines TRBV9 with TRBJ2-7; 8 bases are a match to TRBD1. This CDR3 spans 16 amino acids. Looked up from germline, CDR1 is SGDLS and CDR2 is YYNGEE. Trimming cost V 0 bases and J 3 bases; bases outside gene matches: 8. This CDR3 reads CASSVGTGYKIYEQYF. CDR3 nucleotide sequence: TGTGCCAGCAGCGTAGGGACAGGGTACAAAATCTACGAGCAGTACTTC.

The rearrangement joins TRBV4-1 to TRBJ2-5; D call uncertain. V was cut by 1 base and J by 5 bases, with 11 bases left in between. The CDR3 covers 14 residues. In germline, CDR1 is MGHRA, CDR2 YSYEKL. The CDR3 here is CASSQGASRETQYF. In nucleotides, the CDR3 is TGCGCCAGCAGCCAAGGGGCGAGCAGGGAGACCCAGTACTTC.

This clone was seen only once. This chain uses TRBV10-2 with TRBJ2-1; D is possibly TRBD2 (6 bases). The V end was cut by 0 bases, the J end by 6 bases, with 21 bases between. CDR1 and CDR2 (germline): WSHSY, SAAADI. This CDR3 comprises 18 residues. The CDR3 bases are TGCGCCAGCAGTGAGTCAGAGATGCGGGGAGACCTTTCCAATGAGCAGTTCTTC. Translation: CASSESEMRGDLSNEQFF.

The chain links TRBV2 to TRBJ2-7, with 11 positions matching TRBD2. Losses at the gene ends were 3 bases for V and 3 bases for J; bases not matched to a gene: 7. The CDR3 runs to 16 residues. The V gene's germline CDR1 is SNHLY and CDR2 FYNNEI. The CDR3 reads CASSERLAGGYYEQYF. CDR3 bases: TGTGCCAGCAGTGAGAGGCTAGCGGGGGGATACTACGAGCAGTACTTC.

In its sample, this clone was seen once. The chain couples TRBV19 to TRBJ2-5, with D perhaps matching TRBD2 (7 bases). V lost 5 bases and J lost 2, with 21 bases in between. The CDR3 spans 17 residues. Germline values: CDR1 LNHDA, CDR2 SQIVND (reference sequence). CDR3 amino acids: CASSPTQGGLHQETQYF. The CDR3 nucleotides read TGTGCCAGTAGTCCAACCCAAGGGGGACTACATCAAGAGACCCAGTACTTC.

The genes are TRBV15 and TRBJ1-1; possibly TRBD1 for D (5 bases). In germline, CDR1 is LNHNV, CDR2 YYDKDF (reference sequence). This CDR3 contains 14 residues. The V and J ends lost 1 base and 1 base respectively, with 7 bases between them. The CDR3 DNA is TGTGCCACCAGCAGAGTTGGGGCGAACACTGAAGCTTTCTTT. The encoded protein is CATSRVGANTEAFF.

The chain joins TRBV4-1 to TRBJ2-3; no clear D gene. Germline CDR1 is MGHRA and CDR2 is YSYEKL. The CDR3 covers 14 residues. V lost 0 bases to trimming and J lost 3 bases, with 7 bases between them. For the CDR3, the DNA is TGCGCCAGCAGCCAAGATCCCCAGACAGATACGCAGTATTTT. This encodes CASSQDPQTDTQYF.

The chain's CDR3 is CASRPKGHRGDTEAFF. CDR3 DNA: TGTGCCAGCAGACCGAAGGGACATAGGGGCGACACTGAAGCTTTCTTT. The J gene is TRBJ1-1, the V gene TRBV2; possible D gene TRBD1, 6 bases. V lost 6 bases to trimming and J lost 3 bases, with 20 bases between them. The CDR3 is made up of 16 amino acids. The germline V gene has CDR1 SNHLY and CDR2 FYNNEI.

The J gene is TRBJ2-7, the V gene TRBV4-3, with 8 bases lining up with TRBD1. CDR3 size: 16 residues. V lost 4 bases, J lost 1 base, and 9 bases stayed unmatched. CDR1 is LGHNA and CDR2 is YSLEER in the germline V gene. The CDR3 loop is CASSPNTGGYSYEQYF. CDR3 nucleotides: TGCGCCAGCAGCCCCAACACAGGGGGTTATTCCTACGAGCAGTACTTC.

The chain links TRBV5-4 to TRBJ2-3, with 10 bases identical to TRBD1. V gave up 7 bases and J gave up 7 bases; unmatched junction bases: 12. In germline, CDR1 is SGHNT, CDR2 YYREEE (reference sequence). The CDR3 is made up of 15 amino acids. In DNA form, the CDR3 reads TGTGCCAGCCGCCCCGAGACAGGGGGCGCGTATACGCAGTATTTT. Translating it yields CASRPETGGAYTQYF.

The gene calls are TRBV30 and TRBJ1-5, with 7 bases lining up with TRBD1. Germline V gene sequence: CDR1 GTSNPN, CDR2 SVGIG (reference sequence). Losses at the gene ends were 2 bases for V and 7 bases for J; bases not matched to a gene: 8. This CDR3 comprises 14 residues. The CDR3 nucleotides read TGTGCCTGGAGTTTGACAGGGATAGGCCAGCCCCAGCATTTT. Translation: CAWSLTGIGQPQHF.

The chain joins TRBV5-1 to TRBJ2-1; tentative D call: TRBD2 (6 bases). This CDR3 region has 16 residues. From germline, CDR1 is SGHRS and CDR2 YFSETQ. V was shortened by 6 bases and J by 6 bases, with 22 bases between the two germline ends. CDR3 sequence: CASNGALAVPANEQFF. In DNA, the CDR3 is TGCGCCAGCAACGGGGCGTTAGCGGTCCCGGCCAATGAGCAGTTCTTC.